A single sample is the source of the 18 T cell receptor beta chains below, sequenced in a study of shared clonotypes between healthy human individuals. Sequencing used immunoSEQ multiplex PCR; TCRdb keeps in-frame clones, though not all of them. The table has 2 million or so clones, approximately 95% seen once; the top ten hold 0.13%. Input material: naive CD4+ T cells sorted from blood. The subset here: CD45RA+ positively selected. These receptors originate from a man aged 18 to 29 in good health.

V usage is TRBV6-5 and J usage is TRBJ2-5; 8 positions match TRBD1. The J segment lost 11 bases and the V segment lost 6 bases, leaving 11 bases of the junction unmatched. The CDR3 is 13 residues long. From germline, CDR1 is MNHEY and CDR2 SVGAGI. In DNA form, the CDR3 reads TGTGCCAGCAGCTACGGGTTAACAGGGGGGCAGTACTTC. This gives the protein CASSYGLTGGQYF.

CDR3 coding DNA: TGTGCCAGCAGTACCTCTAGCGTACGGGAGACCCAGTACTTC. Translating gives CASSTSSVRETQYF. The chain has TRBV2 and TRBJ2-5; D possibly corresponds to TRBD2 (6 bases). Germline V gives CDR1 SNHLY, CDR2 FYNNEI. The V gene lost 5 bases and the J gene lost 5 bases, with 15 bases spanning the gap. The CDR3 runs 14 residues.

The genes are TRBV5-1 and TRBJ2-7, with 7 bases fitting TRBD1. This CDR3 spans 16 amino acids. The V gene's germline CDR1 is SGHRS and CDR2 YFSETQ. With V trimmed by 4 bases and J by 4 bases, 14 bases remained unmatched. The CDR3 here is CASSRTGTASSYEQYF. CDR3 nucleotide sequence: TGCGCCAGCAGCAGAACCGGGACAGCGTCCTCTTACGAGCAGTACTTC.

On this clone itself: Other DNA sequences within the sample encode an identical CDR3. The chain carries TRBV18 and TRBJ1-1; maybe TRBD1 (5 bases). Looked up from germline, CDR1 is KGHSH and CDR2 is LQKENI. V lost 6 bases and J 1 base, leaving 9 bases between the germline ends. The CDR3 sequence is 13 residues long. The CDR3 DNA reads as TGTGCCAGCTCCCAAACAGGGAACACTGAAGCTTTCTTT. Protein product: CASSQTGNTEAFF.

J is TRBJ2-7 and V is TRBV7-2; no clear D gene. There are 13 residues in the CDR3. Trimming took 5 bases from V and 2 from J, leaving 10 bases between them. The V gene's germline CDR1 is SGHTA and CDR2 FQGNSA. This CDR3 is CASSRDPPYEQYF. CDR3 bases: TGTGCCAGCAGCCGTGACCCACCCTACGAGCAGTACTTC.

V is TRBV19 and J is TRBJ1-2, with 7 positions matching TRBD1. The CDR3 extends over 15 amino acids. The germline CDR1 and CDR2 sequences are LNHDA and SQIVND (reference sequence). Trimming removed 7 bases from V and 7 bases from J; junction bases left unmatched: 15. The CDR3 sequence: CASTPAGTEIGGYTF. The DNA for the CDR3 is TGTGCCAGTACCCCAGCCGGGACAGAGATTGGTGGCTACACCTTC.

This clone was counted once. The chain couples TRBV7-9 to TRBJ1-5; TRBD1 is a possible D gene (6 bases). Germline V gene data show CDR1 as SEHNR and CDR2 as FQNEAQ (reference sequence). The CDR3 sequence is 13 residues long. Trimming removed 3 bases from V and 7 bases from J, with 10 bases in between. In nucleotides, the CDR3 is TGTGCCAGCAGCTTCGCAGGGGCCCAGCCCCAGCATTTT. Encoded protein: CASSFAGAQPQHF.

The chain combines TRBV5-1 with TRBJ2-6, with D uncertain. The germline V gene has CDR1 SGHRS and CDR2 YFSETQ. The CDR3 extends over 17 amino acids. Trimming pared 0 bases from V and 0 bases from J, leaving 10 bases between. The CDR3, as DNA: TGCGCCAGCAGCTTGGGAATATGGAACTCTGGGGCCAACGTCCTGACTTTC. Its translation: CASSLGIWNSGANVLTF.

The chain links TRBV10-3 to TRBJ1-4, with D hard to call. V was shortened by 0 bases and J by 8 bases, with 19 bases between the two germline ends. This CDR3 has 17 amino acids. CDR1 and CDR2 (germline): ENHRY, SYGVKD. The CDR3, as DNA: TGTGCCATCAGTGAGTCGTCACTGGCGGGTCGATCCGAAAAACTGTTTTTT. Its translation: CAISESSLAGRSEKLFF.

This chain uses TRBV18 with TRBJ2-7; 7 bases are a match to TRBD1. CDR3 length: 15 residues. Germline-derived CDR1 and CDR2 are KGHSH and LQKENI. The V segment lost 4 bases and the J segment 0 bases; nucleotides outside the gene matches: 6. In nucleotides, the CDR3 is TGTGCCAGCTCACAGACCGGGACAGTCTCCTACGAGCAGTACTTC. Its protein product is CASSQTGTVSYEQYF.

The gene calls are TRBV9 and TRBJ1-6; D perhaps matches TRBD1 (5 bases). V dropped 2 bases and J dropped 1 base, with 13 bases sitting between them. The CDR3 is made up of 17 amino acids. Germline CDR1 reads SGDLS; CDR2 reads YYNGEE. For the CDR3, the DNA is TGTGCCAGCAGCGTCGGGGGAGTTCTTTCCTATAATTCACCCCTCCACTTT. Amino acid sequence: CASSVGGVLSYNSPLHF.

As concerns this clone: Within the sample, other DNA sequences also encode this same CDR3. This rearrangement joins TRBV10-3 to TRBJ1-5; the match to TRBD1 covers 7 bases. V lost 8 bases, J lost 1 base, and 2 bases stayed unmatched. The CDR3 consists of 13 residues. Germline CDR1 reads ENHRY; CDR2 reads SYGVKD. CDR3 in amino acids: CAIGGQSNQPQHF. CDR3 bases: TGTGCCATCGGGGGACAGAGCAATCAGCCCCAGCATTTT.

The genes are TRBV11-2 and TRBJ2-4; D remains ambiguous. Trimming removed 6 bases at V and 1 base at J, with 16 bases between. The CDR3 is 16 amino acids. The germline gives CDR1 SGHAT, CDR2 FQNNGV. CDR3 bases: TGTGCCAGCAGTCTGACCCCGGATTGGGCCAAAAACATTCAGTACTTC. It encodes CASSLTPDWAKNIQYF.

The chain joins TRBV5-1 to TRBJ1-6; D is undetermined. The ends were cut back, 2 bases at V and 5 bases at J, with 8 bases in the middle. The germline V gene has CDR1 SGHRS and CDR2 YFSETQ. The CDR3 totals 14 residues. In DNA form, the CDR3 reads TGCGCCAGCAGCTTTGCAGAAAATAATTCACCCCTCCACTTT. Its protein is CASSFAENNSPLHF.

This chain connects TRBV2 to TRBJ2-1; TRBD2 matches 7 bases. Trimming at V came to 6 bases and at J to 2 bases, leaving 7 bases not matched to a gene. Germline loops: CDR1 SNHLY, CDR2 FYNNEI. CDR3 length: 15 residues. The CDR3 spells CASRKSGVPYNEQFF. The CDR3 DNA is TGTGCCAGCAGAAAAAGCGGGGTCCCCTACAATGAGCAGTTCTTC.

This rearrangement joins TRBV9 to TRBJ2-1; 9 nucleotides line up with TRBD2. With V trimmed by 0 bases and J by 3 bases, 4 bases remained unmatched. CDR3 size: 16 residues. Germline CDR1 is SGDLS and CDR2 is YYNGEE. CDR3 sequence: CASSVAPRGGYNEQFF. CDR3 nucleotide sequence: TGTGCCAGCAGCGTAGCTCCGCGGGGGGGCTACAATGAGCAGTTCTTC.

V is TRBV5-4 and J is TRBJ1-2; D not resolved. The germline gives CDR1 SGHNT, CDR2 YYREEE (reference sequence). Trimming pared 4 bases from V and 7 bases from J, leaving 20 bases between. The CDR3 runs to 15 residues. The CDR3 sequence: CASSPPGTVIGGYTF. In DNA, the CDR3 is TGTGCCAGCAGCCCTCCGGGCACAGTAATCGGTGGCTACACCTTC. Complete variable domain (other parts from reference TRBV5-4 and TRBJ1-2): ETGVTQSPTHLIKTRGQQVTLRCSSQSGHNTVSWYQQALGQGPQFIFQYYREEENGRGNFPPRFSGLQFPNYSSELNVNALELDDSALYLCASSPPGTVIGGYTFGSGTRLTVV.

CDR3 amino acids: CASSLILAGVETQYF. The CDR3, as DNA: TGCGCCAGCAGCCTTATACTAGCGGGGGTAGAGACCCAGTACTTC. The V call is TRBV5-1, the J call TRBJ2-5; 11 bases agree with TRBD2. The CDR3 runs 15 residues. Germline V lookup: CDR1 SGHRS, CDR2 YFSETQ. The ends lost 4 bases at V and 4 bases at J; junction bases unmatched: 6.